Described below is a single T cell receptor beta chain sequence and its context. Individuals who donated were healthy Caucasians from Russia aged roughly 6 to 100. In each sample, at least 7 million PBMCs were isolated. A sample-barcoded 5' primer and a J-beta primer mix were used in a second PCR of roughly 7 to 11 cycles. TCRdb reprocessed the 5' RACE reads via MiXCR and lists one record per CDR3 protein. The data show over 1,300,000 distinct CDR3 sequences, roughly 64% seen once. This specimen comes from a study of blood T cells in healthy people across ages. The CDR3 totals 12 residues. Looked up from germline, CDR1 is MNHEY and CDR2 is SVGAGI.

The chain employs TRBV6-5 and TRBJ2-5; D gene ambiguous. The better agreement between TRBJ2-7 and the DNA end casts doubt on the J call. The sequenced sample consisted of blood. This receptor was taken from a young man in good health. Written as DNA, the CDR3 is TGTGCCAGCAGTCCTAATATCCACGAGCAGTACTTC. It specifies CASSPNIHEQYF.